This TCR beta chain was documented in a study of cytomegalovirus exposure and HLA in healthy donors. With 5 bases clipped from V and 4 bases from J, the junction kept 5 bases outside the gene matches. CDR3 length equals 14 residues. In germline, CDR1 is MNHEY, CDR2 SMNVEV (reference sequence). Both 60 Vbeta primers and 13 Jbeta primers went into the PCR. This table comes from immunoSEQ multiplex PCR, and its TCRdb copy is limited to in-frame clones, with some not included. The sample has over 110,000 clones; 75% to 85% are singletons. The sample comprised PBMCs. The rearrangement joins TRBV27 to TRBJ1-2; TRBD1 aligns across 9 bases. This clonotype was obtained from a man aged 35 to 55 in good health and CMV-seronegative. CDR3 loop: CASSKDRGFYGYTF. CDR3 in DNA: TGTGCCAGCAGTAAGGACAGGGGATTCTATGGCTACACCTTC.